Shown below are 21 T cell receptor beta chains from a single sample sequenced in a study of radiation and T cells in renal cell carcinoma (dated by TCRdb to 2020 to 2021). Interpreted using the paper, the time point label stands for: blood 2 weeks post-SBRT. Explained via the paper, the treatment or condition label denotes: 15 Gy SBRT to primary tumor, nephrectomy 4 weeks later. Libraries were built with the immunoSEQ multiplex PCR assay. TCRdb's version of the immuneACCESS table is confined to in-frame rearrangements and falls short of the full clone set. An unresolved V gene accounts for under half of the shortfall where checked; the remainder is of unknown origin. Here the sample has around 75,000 clones; more than 75% occur a single time. The top ten clones comprise about 6% of the sample. Sequenced here: blood, sampled from a patient whose treatment included radiotherapy and nephrectomy. The receptors were sampled from a man in his fifties or sixties with renal cell carcinoma.

CDR3 coding DNA: TGTGCCAGCAGCCTCACGAGCAATGAGCAGTTCTTC. Protein sequence: CASSLTSNEQFF. This rearrangement joins TRBV5-4 to TRBJ2-1; no reliable D call. Germline assignment: CDR1 SGHNT and CDR2 YYREEE (reference sequence). V lost 4 bases and J lost 6, with 8 bases in between. The CDR3 is 12 residues long.

The chain couples TRBV10-2 to TRBJ2-7; 8 bases align to TRBD2. There are 13 residues in the CDR3. In germline, CDR1 is WSHSY, CDR2 SAAADI. V shed 5 bases and J 3 bases; nucleotides not matched to a gene: 3. DNA of the CDR3: TGCGCCAGCAGTTCCGGGACTAGCTACGAGCAGTACTTC. It codes for CASSSGTSYEQYF.

The rearrangement links TRBV6-1 to TRBJ1-1; 7 bases match TRBD1. Per the germline V gene, CDR1 is MNHNS and CDR2 is SASEGT. The CDR3 has 14 residues. The trim removed 7 bases at V and 0 bases at J, leaving 5 bases unmatched. In DNA, the CDR3 is TGTGCCAGCACCTCGGGACAGCTGAACACTGAAGCTTTCTTT. Protein product: CASTSGQLNTEAFF.

This clone appeared once. The J gene is TRBJ2-7, the V gene TRBV5-6, with 8 bases lining up with TRBD1. Germline-derived CDR1 and CDR2 are SGHDT and YYEEEE. This CDR3 is built from 17 residues. V was pared by 0 bases and J by 4 bases, with 12 bases of the junction left unmatched. CDR3 in amino acids: CASSLGTGSRRVYEQYF. The CDR3 DNA follows: TGTGCCAGCAGCTTGGGGACAGGGTCAAGGAGAGTTTACGAGCAGTACTTC.

This chain's CDR3 is CASSFGRQGAAEQYF. CDR3 in DNA: TGCGCCAGCAGCTTTGGACGACAGGGGGCTGCCGAGCAGTACTTC. V gene TRBV5-1 combines with J gene TRBJ2-7; 10 bases line up with TRBD1. The J segment lost 6 bases and the V segment lost 2 bases, leaving 8 bases of the junction unmatched. Germline V gene sequence: CDR1 SGHRS, CDR2 YFSETQ. The CDR3 covers 15 residues.

V is TRBV9 and J is TRBJ2-2, with TRBD2 identical over 8 bases. V shed 0 bases and J 1 base; nucleotides not matched to a gene: 11. Germline assignment: CDR1 SGDLS and CDR2 YYNGEE. The CDR3 contains 19 residues. The CDR3 spells CASSVDPGSLAGNTGELFF. The DNA for the CDR3 is TGTGCCAGCAGCGTAGATCCAGGGAGCCTAGCGGGGAACACCGGGGAGCTGTTTTTT.

DNA for the CDR3: TGCGCCAGCAGCCCCCGAGGTAATTCCTTCGCCTACGAGCAGTACTTC. Translated: CASSPRGNSFAYEQYF. The chain employs TRBV4-1 and TRBJ2-7; no clear D gene. Trimming stripped 4 bases from V and 2 bases from J, with 18 bases between. From germline, CDR1 is MGHRA and CDR2 YSYEKL. There are 16 residues in the CDR3.

With respect to this clone: Being one base from a much bigger clone, this may be a read error. The chain carries TRBV2 and TRBJ1-2; D possibly corresponds to TRBD1 (5 bases). Germline CDR1 is SNHLY and CDR2 is FYNNEI. The germline V and J ends were trimmed by 10 bases and 4 bases, with 16 bases remaining between them. The CDR3 is 13 amino acids. CDR3 region: CANSGRGSYGYTF. CDR3 bases: TGTGCCAACTCGGGACGGGGGAGCTATGGCTACACCTTC.

The chain couples TRBV19 to TRBJ2-1; D is possibly TRBD2 (6 bases). From germline, CDR1 is LNHDA and CDR2 SQIVND (reference sequence). The CDR3 is made up of 12 amino acids. Trimming shortened V by 3 bases and J by 12 bases, and 12 bases separated the two germline ends. CDR3 in DNA: TGTGCCAGTAGTATTGGAGGGTCGATGCAGTTCTTC. Its protein is CASSIGGSMQFF.

The chain combines TRBV27 with TRBJ2-5, with TRBD1 as a possible D gene (5 bases). The CDR3 extends over 15 amino acids. Germline V gene lookup returns CDR1 MNHEY and CDR2 SMNVEV (reference sequence). Trimming pared 5 bases from V and 4 bases from J, leaving 17 bases between. Here the CDR3 reads CASSTSSVGRETQYF. In DNA, the CDR3 is TGTGCCAGCAGTACGTCTTCGGTGGGGCGAGAGACCCAGTACTTC.

The chain is built from TRBV28 and TRBJ2-5; unclear D gene. There are 11 residues in the CDR3. V was clipped by 3 bases and J by 3 bases, with 2 bases between them. From germline, CDR1 is MDHEN and CDR2 SYDVKM. Written as DNA, the CDR3 is TGTGCCAGCAGTTTGGAAGAGACCCAGTACTTC. This gives the protein CASSLEETQYF.

The chain couples TRBV6-1 to TRBJ1-2, with TRBD1 matching over 7 bases. The germline gives CDR1 MNHNS, CDR2 SASEGT. With V trimmed by 4 bases and J by 4 bases, 12 bases remained unmatched. The CDR3 has 16 residues. The DNA for the CDR3 is TGTGCCAGCAGTGCCCGACAGGGTAGTGCTTCCTATGGCTACACCTTC. Protein sequence: CASSARQGSASYGYTF.

The gene calls are TRBV5-4 and TRBJ2-7, with D hard to call. The CDR3 runs 15 residues. The V end was cut by 4 bases, the J end by 5 bases, with 19 bases between. Germline V lookup: CDR1 SGHNT, CDR2 YYREEE (reference sequence). CDR3 sequence: CASSPDGVAVHEQYF. CDR3 nucleotides: TGTGCCAGCAGCCCGGATGGGGTAGCCGTGCACGAGCAGTACTTC.

This sequence joins TRBV2 and TRBJ2-2; maybe TRBD2 (6 bases). Deletions cut 10 bases from V and 6 bases from J, with 15 bases between. From germline, CDR1 is SNHLY and CDR2 FYNNEI. The CDR3 runs 13 residues. CDR3 amino acids: CATRIKRAGELFF. In DNA, the CDR3 is TGTGCCACTAGGATAAAGCGGGCCGGGGAGCTGTTTTTT. The whole variable domain, remainder taken from reference TRBV2 and TRBJ2-2, is EPEVTQTPSHQVTQMGQEVILRCVPISNHLYFYWYRQILGQKVEFLVSFYNNEISEKSEIFDDQFSVERPDGSNFTLKIRSTKLEDSAMYFCATRIKRAGELFFGEGSRLTVL.

This chain uses TRBV7-2 with TRBJ2-1; the match to TRBD2 covers 11 bases. Germline assignment: CDR1 SGHTA and CDR2 FQGNSA. Losses at the gene ends were 3 bases for V and 7 bases for J; bases not matched to a gene: 5. CDR3 length: 15 residues. CDR3 bases: TGTGCCAGCAGCTTTATAACTAGCGGGAGTAATGAGCAGTTCTTC. Its translation: CASSFITSGSNEQFF.

This chain uses TRBV19 with TRBJ2-7; no reliable D call. The CDR3 covers 14 residues. CDR1 LNHDA and CDR2 SQIVND come from the germline V gene (reference sequence). Trimming left V 3 bases short and J 5 bases short, with 14 bases between. The CDR3 DNA is TGTGCCAGTAGTATGAGGTCAGCTTCGAACGAGCAGTACTTC. Amino acid sequence: CASSMRSASNEQYF.

V is TRBV5-1 and J is TRBJ1-1; possibly TRBD1 for D (6 bases). The CDR3 loop spans 15 amino acids. Germline V gives CDR1 SGHRS, CDR2 YFSETQ. The germline V and J ends were trimmed by 4 bases and 2 bases, with 15 bases remaining between them. The CDR3 DNA sequence: TGCGCCAGCAGCGTTCTGGGGACACCAAACACTGAAGCTTTCTTT. Amino acids: CASSVLGTPNTEAFF.

The chain recombines TRBV30 with TRBJ2-3; D not certain. CDR1 GTSNPN and CDR2 SVGIG come from the germline V gene (reference sequence). This CDR3 contains 15 residues. The V gene lost 2 bases and the J gene lost 4 bases, with 16 bases spanning the gap. In DNA, the CDR3 is TGTGCCTGGAGTCCAAAGGGTGGGTCCCCAGATACGCAGTATTTT. Its translation: CAWSPKGGSPDTQYF.

J is TRBJ1-5 and V is TRBV7-2; 10 nucleotides match TRBD1. This CDR3 comprises 15 residues. Germline lookup yields CDR1 SGHTA and CDR2 FQGNSA. With 3 bases clipped from V and 2 bases from J, the junction kept 1 base outside the gene matches. The CDR3 is CASSFGTGGNQPQHF. CDR3 DNA: TGTGCCAGCAGCTTTGGGACAGGGGGCAATCAGCCCCAGCATTTT.

The chain couples TRBV2 to TRBJ2-7; D call uncertain. The ends were cut back, 5 bases at V and 6 bases at J, with 17 bases in the middle. CDR1 and CDR2 (germline): SNHLY, FYNNEI. This CDR3 is 14 amino acids long. The CDR3 DNA reads as TGTGCCAGCAGTATGCGGTACTTCTCAGGCGAGCAGTACTTC. As protein: CASSMRYFSGEQYF. Looking up the rest from reference TRBV2 and TRBJ2-7 gives the full variable domain: EPEVTQTPSHQVTQMGQEVILRCVPISNHLYFYWYRQILGQKVEFLVSFYNNEISEKSEIFDDQFSVERPDGSNFTLKIRSTKLEDSAMYFCASSMRYFSGEQYFGPGTRLTVT.

V gene TRBV5-1 combines with J gene TRBJ2-5; 7 bases match TRBD1. J lost 1 base, V lost 4 bases, and 4 bases had no gene match. Germline CDR1 and CDR2: SGHRS and YFSETQ. The CDR3 length is 14 residues. The CDR3 DNA is TGCGCCAGCAGCAGGTGGGACAGCCAAGAGACCCAGTACTTC. It specifies CASSRWDSQETQYF.